This T cell receptor (beta chain) came from a study of T-cell reconstitution after alpha-beta-depleted transplantation in children (dated by TCRdb to 2016 to 2017). About the investigation overall: T-cell immune reconstitution after TCRalphabeta/CD19-depleted allogeneic hematopoietic cell transplantation in children was quantitatively tracked in the study by means of TCR repertoire profiling.

V trim: 5 bases; J trim: 4 bases; unmatched bases: 8. The CDR3 runs 15 residues from the cysteine to the phenylalanine. Kept here is only the CDR3 DNA, which spans 45 bases and is read in frame from base 1. Libraries were constructed by PCR. Instrument on record: Illumina HiSeq 2500. To normalize quantification of the TCRbeta repertoire, the TCR libraries were built with molecular barcoding that relied on unique molecular identifiers. Using fastp trimming at Q25 and MiXCR clonotype assembly, TCRdb reanalyzed the public sequencing data and kept in-frame beta chains. Duplicate CDR3 protein sequences are folded into a single record with the most common DNA and genes. The sample contains some 240,000 distinct CDR3 sequences, around 13% of them found a single time. The ten largest clonotypes hold about 2.6% of the sample. This clonotype was seen many times. Its antigen is unknown. Base qualities are not provided; no much larger clone lies one nucleotide away.

The sequence is built from TRBV12-3 or TRBV12-4 and TRBJ2-1; the junction holds 7 bases that match TRBD2. Sequenced here: PBMCs from the stem cell graft donor, sampled from the stem cell graft. This receptor was obtained from a human donor who donated a stem cell graft to a child with acute lymphoblastic leukemia. The CDR3 region: CASSRSGTLYNEQFF. The DNA is as follows: TGTGCCAGCAGTCGAAGCGGGACCCTGTACAATGAGCAGTTCTTC.